This passage covers 13 T cell receptor beta chains from one sample sequenced in a study of CD8+ T cells in alopecia areata. Reverse transcription of extracted RNA yielded cDNA, which provided the sequencing template. Sequencing used immunoSEQ multiplex PCR; TCRdb keeps in-frame clones, though not all of them. Among under 70,000 clones listed, about 96% were seen once. The sequences come from CD8+ T cells sorted from blood, collected at week 0. These receptor sequences come from a human donor with alopecia areata.

This clone was detected once. The V and J genes are TRBV7-9 and TRBJ2-1; 10 nucleotides agree with TRBD1. CDR1 is SEHNR and CDR2 is FQNEAQ in the germline V gene (reference sequence). Trimming removed 5 bases from V and 7 bases from J; junction bases left unmatched: 14. This CDR3 has 17 residues. CDR3 nucleotides: TGTGCCAGCAGCCTTATCCCGGGACAGGGGCTGGGAAATGAGCAGTTCTTC. Its translation is CASSLIPGQGLGNEQFF. Together with reference TRBV7-9 and TRBJ2-1, the CDR3 gives the full variable domain: DTGVSQNPRHKITKRGQNVTFRCDPISEHNRLYWYRQTLGQGPEFLTYFQNEAQLEKSRLLSDRFSAERPKGSFSTLEIQRTEQGDSAMYLCASSLIPGQGLGNEQFFGPGTRLTVL.

CDR3 region: CASSFSLYRDTEAFF. CDR3 nucleotide sequence: TGTGCCAGCAGCTTTTCACTCTACAGGGACACTGAAGCTTTCTTT. The chain carries TRBV7-2 and TRBJ1-1, with a tentative D call TRBD1 (6 bases). The CDR3 has 15 residues. The V gene lost 3 bases and the J gene lost 3 bases, with 14 bases spanning the gap. Germline V lookup: CDR1 SGHTA, CDR2 FQGNSA.

The chain recombines TRBV4-3 with TRBJ1-2, with 11 bases aligning to TRBD1. CDR1 is LGHNA, CDR2 YSLEER, per germline. Trimming at V came to 5 bases and at J to 5 bases, leaving 13 bases not matched to a gene. This CDR3 contains 17 residues. The CDR3 loop reads CASSGQAGTGGFYGYTF. In DNA form, the CDR3 reads TGCGCCAGCAGCGGTCAGGCAGGGACAGGGGGATTTTATGGCTACACCTTC.

The gene calls are TRBV14 and TRBJ2-7; D is possibly TRBD1 (6 bases). From germline, CDR1 is SGHDN and CDR2 FVKESK. The CDR3 consists of 16 residues. Trimming stripped 4 bases from V and 2 bases from J, with 18 bases between. The CDR3 DNA reads as TGTGCCAGCAGCCTTGTAGGGGGTGAGAATCCCTACGAGCAGTACTTC. Protein sequence: CASSLVGGENPYEQYF.

The chain employs TRBV5-1 and TRBJ2-1; 11 bases fit TRBD1. The CDR3 length is 16 residues. Germline V CDR1 and CDR2: SGHRS, YFSETQ. The J segment lost 2 bases and the V segment lost 0 bases, leaving 1 base of the junction unmatched. CDR3 residues: CASSLGTGGAYNEQFF. CDR3 bases: TGCGCCAGCAGCTTGGGGACAGGGGGCGCCTACAATGAGCAGTTCTTC.

For the CDR3, the DNA is TGTGCCAGCAGCCACGACGAGGAGCAGTACTTC. This encodes CASSHDEEQYF. The chain recombines TRBV7-9 with TRBJ2-7; D gene uncertain. Trimming removed 5 bases at V and 7 bases at J, with 9 bases between. In germline, CDR1 is SEHNR, CDR2 FQNEAQ (reference sequence). The CDR3 extends over 11 amino acids. Drawing the rest from reference TRBV7-9 and TRBJ2-7, the complete variable domain is DTGVSQNPRHKITKRGQNVTFRCDPISEHNRLYWYRQTLGQGPEFLTYFQNEAQLEKSRLLSDRFSAERPKGSFSTLEIQRTEQGDSAMYLCASSHDEEQYFGPGTRLTVT.

The table lists this clone with a count of one. V gene TRBV14 combines with J gene TRBJ2-7; D ambiguous. CDR1 is SGHDN, CDR2 FVKESK, per germline. V lost 0 bases, J lost 6 bases, and 18 bases lay in between. The CDR3 is 16 residues long. Here the CDR3 DNA reads TGTGCCAGCAGCCAAGATTTGGCAACGTACACGGGCGAGCAGTACTTC. It is translated as CASSQDLATYTGEQYF.

V gene TRBV4-3 combines with J gene TRBJ2-3, with 9 positions matching TRBD2. The CDR3 extends over 15 amino acids. The germline CDR1 and CDR2 sequences are LGHNA and YSLEER. With 0 bases clipped from V and 4 bases from J, the junction kept 2 bases outside the gene matches. The CDR3 protein is CASSQDRGGADTQYF. For the CDR3, the DNA is TGCGCCAGCAGCCAAGATCGCGGGGGGGCAGATACGCAGTATTTT.

This chain connects TRBV13 to TRBJ2-7, with 11 nucleotides matching TRBD1. The germline V gene encodes CDR1 PRHDT and CDR2 FYEKMQ (reference sequence). This CDR3 comprises 13 residues. With 5 bases clipped from V and 6 bases from J, the junction kept 3 bases outside the gene matches. This CDR3 is CASSDGTGGEQYF. CDR3 bases: TGTGCCAGCAGCGACGGGACAGGGGGCGAGCAGTACTTC.

The CDR3 DNA sequence: TGTGCCAGCAGTGAACTAGCGGGGGGGCCCGGGGAGCTGTTTTTT. Amino acid sequence: CASSELAGGPGELFF. This sequence joins TRBV6-1 and TRBJ2-2; 12 bases match TRBD2. V trimming: 2 bases; J trimming: 6 bases; junction bases outside the gene matches: 1. The CDR3 spans 15 residues. Germline V gives CDR1 MNHNS, CDR2 SASEGT.

J is TRBJ2-1 and V is TRBV6-5, with TRBD2 identical over 11 bases. Per the germline V gene, CDR1 is MNHEY and CDR2 is SVGAGI. Trimming cost V 3 bases and J 7 bases; bases outside gene matches: 5. The CDR3 covers 15 residues. CDR3 amino acids: CASSYFTSGGNEQFF. In DNA form, the CDR3 reads TGTGCCAGCAGTTATTTTACTAGCGGGGGTAATGAGCAGTTCTTC.

This sequence joins TRBV5-1 and TRBJ2-5; no clear D. Deletions cut 2 bases from V and 5 bases from J, with 16 bases between. The germline gives CDR1 SGHRS, CDR2 YFSETQ. This CDR3 is 15 amino acids long. The CDR3 DNA is TGCGCCAGCAGCTTCTTTCCGGGTCCTGGGGAGACCCAGTACTTC. The encoded protein is CASSFFPGPGETQYF.

The chain carries TRBV27 and TRBJ2-3, with D hard to call. The CDR3 is 14 residues long. The V end lost 3 bases, the J end lost 6 bases, and 13 bases lay between the germline ends. CDR1 MNHEY and CDR2 SMNVEV come from the germline V gene (reference sequence). CDR3 region: CASSFSLGTDTQYF. The CDR3 coding sequence is TGTGCCAGCAGTTTCAGTCTTGGTACGGATACGCAGTATTTT.